One sample yielded the 18 T cell receptor beta chains listed below, sequenced in a study of cytomegalovirus exposure and HLA in healthy donors. The assay was immunoSEQ multiplex PCR, and TCRdb's table has in-frame clones only and misses some. Of 150,000 to 200,000 clones listed, roughly nine tenths are singletons. Sequencing was done on a sample of PBMCs. These receptors originate from a woman aged 25 to 39 in good health and CMV-seronegative.

This sequence joins TRBV30 and TRBJ2-7; D is tentatively TRBD1 or TRBD2 (5 bases each). V lost 1 base and J lost 5, with 9 bases in between. The germline V gene encodes CDR1 GTSNPN and CDR2 SVGIG (reference sequence). The CDR3 covers 12 residues. CDR3 in amino acids: CAWSGGLDEQYF. CDR3 DNA sequence: TGTGCCTGGAGTGGGGGGTTGGACGAGCAGTACTTC.

The rearrangement links TRBV5-1 to TRBJ1-1, with D unresolved. Trimming left V 0 bases short and J 7 bases short, with 10 bases between. CDR1 is SGHRS and CDR2 is YFSETQ in the germline V gene. The CDR3 covers 13 residues. The CDR3, as DNA: TGCGCCAGCAGCTTGGCCATAGGCGGTGAAGCTTTCTTT. Translated, it gives CASSLAIGGEAFF.

This clone was seen just once. The genes are TRBV6-1 and TRBJ2-2; 7 nucleotides line up with TRBD2. CDR1 is MNHNS, CDR2 SASEGT, per germline. This CDR3 is 15 amino acids long. V gave up 8 bases and J gave up 6 bases; unmatched junction bases: 12. CDR3 residues: CASPTSGVFPGELFF. The CDR3 DNA reads as TGTGCCAGCCCGACCAGCGGGGTTTTTCCCGGGGAGCTGTTTTTT.

The chain recombines TRBV9 with TRBJ1-2, with D possibly TRBD1 on 5 matching bases. Trimming cost V 2 bases and J 2 bases, with 13 bases left between them. CDR1 and CDR2 (germline): SGDLS, YYNGEE. This CDR3 contains 15 residues. The DNA of the CDR3 is TGTGCCAGCAGCGTGGGGGGTGTGGGGAACTATGGCTACACCTTC. It yields the protein CASSVGGVGNYGYTF.

The J gene is TRBJ2-5, the V gene TRBV10-1; no reliable D call. Germline lookup yields CDR1 WNHNN and CDR2 SYGVQD (reference sequence). The CDR3 has 13 amino acids. Deletions cut 7 bases from V and 2 bases from J, with 11 bases between. Here the CDR3 reads CASKGWHQETQYF. The CDR3 bases are TGCGCCAGCAAGGGTTGGCATCAAGAGACCCAGTACTTC.

The CDR3: CASSLGQGNSPLHF. CDR3 DNA: TGCGCCAGCAGCTTGGGTCAGGGGAATTCACCCCTCCACTTT. The gene calls are TRBV5-1 and TRBJ1-6; tentative D call: TRBD1 (6 bases). Per the germline V gene, CDR1 is SGHRS and CDR2 is YFSETQ. The V gene lost 0 bases and the J gene lost 7 bases, with 8 bases spanning the gap. This CDR3 comprises 14 residues.

V gene TRBV7-6 combines with J gene TRBJ2-7; 7 bases align to TRBD2. The CDR3 contains 16 residues. Trimming at V came to 4 bases and at J to 1 base, leaving 10 bases not matched to a gene. The germline gives CDR1 SGHVS, CDR2 FNYEAQ. This CDR3 reads CASSSMGSGGSYEQYF. The CDR3 nucleotides read TGTGCCAGCAGCTCCATGGGATCGGGGGGATCCTACGAGCAGTACTTC. The whole variable domain, remainder taken from reference TRBV7-6 and TRBJ2-7, is GAGVSQSPRYKVTKRGQDVALRCDPISGHVSLYWYRQALGQGPEFLTYFNYEAQQDKSGLPNDRFSAERPEGSISTLTIQRTEQRDSAMYRCASSSMGSGGSYEQYFGPGTRLTVT.

This clone was found a few times. This sequence joins TRBV19 and TRBJ2-7, with 7 bases matching TRBD1. Germline V gene sequence: CDR1 LNHDA, CDR2 SQIVND (reference sequence). This CDR3 comprises 15 residues. V trimming: 1 base; J trimming: 5 bases; junction bases outside the gene matches: 8. The CDR3 reads CASSIVGGGYHEQYF. The DNA for the CDR3 is TGTGCCAGTAGTATAGTAGGGGGCGGCTACCACGAGCAGTACTTC.

The chain combines TRBV27 with TRBJ2-2; D ambiguous. The V gene's germline CDR1 is MNHEY and CDR2 SMNVEV (reference sequence). V was shortened by 0 bases and J by 5 bases, with 7 bases between the two germline ends. This CDR3 region has 14 residues. CDR3 residues: CASSLSGATGELFF. The CDR3 region has the DNA TGTGCCAGCAGTTTATCGGGCGCAACCGGGGAGCTGTTTTTT.

J is TRBJ1-2 and V is TRBV20-1; unclear D gene. Trimming removed 1 base at V and 7 bases at J, with 7 bases between. Germline CDR1 and CDR2: DFQATT and SNEGSKA (reference sequence). This CDR3 is built from 11 residues. CDR3 amino acids: CSARAQAGYTF. The CDR3 DNA reads TGCAGTGCTAGAGCCCAAGCTGGCTACACCTTC.

This chain uses TRBV7-9 with TRBJ1-2, with TRBD1 as a possible D gene (6 bases). The V end lost 1 base, the J end lost 1 base, and 10 bases lay between the germline ends. The CDR3 spans 15 residues. From germline, CDR1 is SEHNR and CDR2 FQNEAQ (reference sequence). The CDR3 region has the DNA TGTGCCAGCAGCTTAGTAGGACAGATTAACTATGGCTACACCTTC. Protein product: CASSLVGQINYGYTF.

The chain employs TRBV7-2 and TRBJ1-4; D ambiguous. CDR1 is SGHTA, CDR2 FQGNSA, per germline. This CDR3 contains 15 residues. The V gene lost 1 base and the J gene lost 6 bases, with 12 bases spanning the gap. The chain's CDR3 is CASSLGQAGDEKLFF. The CDR3 bases are TGTGCCAGCAGCTTAGGGCAGGCGGGTGATGAAAAACTGTTTTTT.

The V gene is TRBV5-1, the J gene TRBJ2-3, with 7 bases fitting TRBD2. The CDR3 has 15 amino acids. After removal of 0 bases from V and 0 bases from J, the junction contained 1 base not matched to a gene. Germline loops: CDR1 SGHRS, CDR2 YFSETQ. The CDR3 sequence is CASSLDGGSTDTQYF. The CDR3 DNA follows: TGCGCCAGCAGCTTGGACGGGGGGAGCACAGATACGCAGTATTTT.

This sequence joins TRBV7-7 and TRBJ2-3; tentatively, D is TRBD2 (5 bases). The CDR3 length is 13 residues. V lost 3 bases to trimming and J lost 6 bases, with 10 bases between them. Germline CDR1 and CDR2: SSHAT and FNYEAQ (reference sequence). CDR3 protein: CASSFGEGDTQYF. The CDR3 nucleotides are TGTGCCAGCAGCTTTGGAGAGGGCGATACGCAGTATTTT.

The CDR3: CASSFSGLAGVENEQFF. CDR3 sequence (DNA): TGTGCCAGCAGTTTCTCCGGACTAGCGGGAGTGGAGAATGAGCAGTTCTTC. The rearrangement links TRBV5-6 to TRBJ2-1, with 13 bases matching TRBD2. Germline assignment: CDR1 SGHDT and CDR2 YYEEEE. The J segment lost 7 bases and the V segment lost 5 bases, leaving 12 bases of the junction unmatched. This CDR3 is built from 17 residues.

This clone has a handful of counts. V gene TRBV7-8 combines with J gene TRBJ1-5, with D uncertain. The CDR3 length is 14 residues. CDR1 SGHVS and CDR2 FQNEAQ come from the germline V gene. V was clipped by 0 bases and J by 4 bases, with 7 bases between them. In DNA form, the CDR3 reads TGTGCCAGCAGCTTAGCTGCGGTTAATCAGCCCCAGCATTTT. Protein sequence: CASSLAAVNQPQHF. The whole variable domain, filled in from reference TRBV7-8 and TRBJ1-5, reads GAGVSQSPRYKVAKRGQDVALRCDPISGHVSLFWYQQALGQGPEFLTYFQNEAQLDKSGLPSDRFFAERPEGSVSTLKIQRTQQEDSAVYLCASSLAAVNQPQHFGDGTRLSIL.

The rearrangement links TRBV10-3 to TRBJ2-7; 10 bases align to TRBD1. The CDR3 contains 16 residues. Germline values: CDR1 ENHRY, CDR2 SYGVKD. The J segment lost 3 bases and the V segment lost 3 bases, leaving 8 bases of the junction unmatched. The CDR3 loop is CAISEPTGGEFYEQYF. The CDR3 DNA is TGTGCCATCAGTGAACCGACAGGGGGCGAATTCTACGAGCAGTACTTC.

The CDR3 DNA sequence: TGTGCCAGCAGCAAAGCCCGGGACAGCCCCTACGAGCAGTACTTC. Its translation is CASSKARDSPYEQYF. This chain uses TRBV5-4 with TRBJ2-7; 7 positions match TRBD1. With V trimmed by 4 bases and J by 2 bases, 9 bases remained unmatched. Germline V lookup: CDR1 SGHNT, CDR2 YYREEE (reference sequence). The CDR3 sequence is 15 residues long.